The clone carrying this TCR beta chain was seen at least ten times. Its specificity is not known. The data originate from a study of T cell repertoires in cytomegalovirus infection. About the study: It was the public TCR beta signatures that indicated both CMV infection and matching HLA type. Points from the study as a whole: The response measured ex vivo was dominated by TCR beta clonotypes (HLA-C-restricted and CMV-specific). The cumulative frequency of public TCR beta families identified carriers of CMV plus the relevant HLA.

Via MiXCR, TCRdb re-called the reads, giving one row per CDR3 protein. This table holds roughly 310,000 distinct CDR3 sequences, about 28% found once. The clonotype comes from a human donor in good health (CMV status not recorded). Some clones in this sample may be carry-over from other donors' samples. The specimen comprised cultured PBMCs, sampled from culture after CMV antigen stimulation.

The CDR3, as DNA: TGTGCCAGCAGCCCCCGACAGGGACCAGAGACCCAGTACTTC. Residues: CASSPRQGPETQYF. J is TRBJ2-5 and V is TRBV7-2; 7 bases line up with TRBD1. With V trimmed by 5 bases and J by 4 bases, 7 bases remained unmatched. The CDR3 sequence is 14 residues long. Germline V gene lookup returns CDR1 SGHTA and CDR2 FQGNSA.